The 19 T cell receptor beta chains presented below share a single source sample, sequenced in a study of blood T cell repertoires in COVID-19. The data were produced by immunoSEQ multiplex PCR, yet TCRdb's version contains in-frame clones alone and is incomplete. This table has fewer than 300,000 clones, approximately 83% appearing once. Specimen: peripheral blood. The receptor set was obtained from a person between 65 and 79 years old with COVID-19, enrolled during active disease.

This clone has a single count. This chain uses TRBV11-3 with TRBJ2-1, with 12 positions matching TRBD2. The junction had 5 bases not matched to a gene; V was cut back by 6 bases and J by 5 bases. The CDR3 consists of 15 residues. Germline CDR1 and CDR2: SGHNT and YENEEA. This CDR3 reads CASSSRTSGNNEQFF. The CDR3 DNA reads as TGTGCCAGCAGTTCTAGGACTAGCGGGAACAATGAGCAGTTCTTC.

The sample holds one count of this clone. The chain carries TRBV6-6 and TRBJ2-7, with 10 bases fitting TRBD2. V shed 6 bases, J shed 12 bases, and the junction held 14 bases outside the gene matches. Germline V gene data show CDR1 as MNHNY and CDR2 as SVGAGI (reference sequence). This CDR3 contains 14 residues. CDR3 in amino acids: CASRVAGLATVWYF. Here the CDR3 DNA reads TGTGCCAGCAGGGTAGCGGGACTAGCGACAGTCTGGTACTTC.

The DNA for the CDR3 is TGTGCCAGCAGCGAACCCGGGAGGACAGATACGCAGTATTTT. This encodes CASSEPGRTDTQYF. This sequence joins TRBV7-2 and TRBJ2-3; 7 bases match TRBD2. The V segment lost 5 bases and the J segment 3 bases; nucleotides outside the gene matches: 5. This CDR3 has 14 amino acids. CDR1 and CDR2 (germline): SGHTA, FQGNSA.

This chain's CDR3 is CAKSRAFF. CDR3 coding DNA: TGTGCCAAGTCTAGGGCTTTCTTT. V gene TRBV19 combines with J gene TRBJ1-1, with D unresolved. CDR1 LNHDA and CDR2 SQIVND come from the germline V gene (reference sequence). This CDR3 region has 8 residues. Deletions cut 10 bases from V and 11 bases from J, with 8 bases between. Complete variable domain (other parts from reference TRBV19 and TRBJ1-1): DGGITQSPKYLFRKEGQNVTLSCEQNLNHDAMYWYRQDPGQGLRLIYYSQIVNDFQKGDIAEGYSVSREKKESFPLTVTSAQKNPTAFYLCAKSRAFFGQGTRLTVV.

The gene calls are TRBV7-3 and TRBJ2-1, with D possibly TRBD1 on 6 matching bases. V shed 2 bases and J shed 7 bases, with 12 bases lying between them. The CDR3 has 14 amino acids. Germline lookup yields CDR1 SGHTA and CDR2 FQGTGA. Here the CDR3 reads CASSLYAQGNEQFF. The CDR3 DNA reads TGTGCCAGCAGCTTATACGCCCAGGGGAATGAGCAGTTCTTC.

The rearrangement joins TRBV5-1 to TRBJ2-1, with D possibly being TRBD2 (6 bases). The germline gives CDR1 SGHRS, CDR2 YFSETQ. CDR3 length: 13 amino acids. The V end lost 4 bases, the J end lost 5 bases, and 10 bases lay between the germline ends. The DNA of the CDR3 is TGCGCCAGCAGCACGGGACTCAACAATGAGCAGTTCTTC. It is translated as CASSTGLNNEQFF.

The CDR3 DNA follows: TGTGCCAGCAGCTTTTTTGGGACAGAGGTTCAGCCCCAGCATTTT. Translating gives CASSFFGTEVQPQHF. The chain is built from TRBV5-5 and TRBJ1-5; 7 nucleotides line up with TRBD1. Trimming took 2 bases from V and 6 from J; bases not matched to a gene: 8. There are 15 residues in the CDR3. CDR1 and CDR2 (germline): SGHKS, YYEKEE (reference sequence). The entire variable domain, with the rest obtained from reference TRBV5-5 and TRBJ1-5, is as follows: DAGVTQSPTHLIKTRGQQVTLRCSPISGHKSVSWYQQVLGQGPQFIFQYYEKEERGRGNFPDRFSARQFPNYSSELNVNALLLGDSALYLCASSFFGTEVQPQHFGDGTRLSIL.

In this sample, this clone turned up once. This chain uses TRBV29-1 with TRBJ2-1; the D gene is possibly TRBD2 (6 bases). The ends were cut back, 6 bases at V and 1 base at J, with 7 bases in the middle. CDR1 and CDR2 from the germline V gene are SQVTM and ANQGSEA. The CDR3 has 12 residues. The CDR3 DNA reads as TGCAGCGTACGGGAGTCCTACAATGAGCAGTTCTTC. Residues: CSVRESYNEQFF.

This clone occurred a few times. The CDR3 is CASSVGTGGSPLHF. The DNA of the CDR3 is TGTGCCAGCAGCGTAGGGACAGGGGGTTCACCCCTCCACTTT. The chain links TRBV9 to TRBJ1-6; 10 bases align to TRBD1. The CDR3 consists of 14 residues. Germline V gene lookup returns CDR1 SGDLS and CDR2 YYNGEE. V gave up 0 bases and J gave up 9 bases; unmatched junction bases: 0. Filled out from reference TRBV9 and TRBJ1-6, the complete variable domain reads DSGVTQTPKHLITATGQRVTLRCSPRSGDLSVYWYQQSLDQGLQFLIQYYNGEERAKGNILERFSAQQFPDLHSELNLSSLELGDSALYFCASSVGTGGSPLHFGNGTRLTVT.

CDR3 sequence: CASSHAGGSYEQYF. CDR3 DNA sequence: TGTGCCAGCAGCCACGCCGGCGGGAGCTACGAGCAGTACTTC. This chain joins TRBV4-2 and TRBJ2-7, with 7 bases aligning to TRBD2. The J segment lost 3 bases and the V segment lost 3 bases, leaving 5 bases of the junction unmatched. The CDR3 covers 14 residues. Per the germline V gene, CDR1 is LGHNA and CDR2 is YNFKEQ.

The chain joins TRBV6-1 to TRBJ1-5; TRBD1 matches 9 bases. The CDR3 is 16 residues long. V shed 4 bases, J shed 0 bases, and the junction held 4 bases outside the gene matches. Germline V lookup: CDR1 MNHNS, CDR2 SASEGT. This CDR3 reads CASSALQGASNQPQHF. The CDR3 DNA reads as TGTGCCAGCAGTGCCCTACAGGGGGCTAGCAATCAGCCCCAGCATTTT.

This clone was found once. V and J are TRBV28 and TRBJ1-6; TRBD1 matches 8 bases. V shed 4 bases and J 8 bases; nucleotides not matched to a gene: 7. This CDR3 is 15 amino acids long. CDR1 is MDHEN and CDR2 is SYDVKM in the germline V gene. CDR3 nucleotide sequence: TGTGCCAGCAGTTCCCCACAGGGGGGGGATTCACCCCTCCACTTT. Amino acid sequence: CASSSPQGGDSPLHF.

The chain joins TRBV19 to TRBJ1-5; no clear D gene. The ends were cut back, 7 bases at V and 6 bases at J, with 10 bases in the middle. Germline values: CDR1 LNHDA, CDR2 SQIVND (reference sequence). This CDR3 comprises 12 residues. CDR3 region: CASMEGRQPQHF. The CDR3 DNA reads TGTGCCAGTATGGAGGGCCGTCAGCCCCAGCATTTT.

The rearrangement joins TRBV3-1 (or the pseudogene TRBV3-2) to TRBJ2-7; D not certain. The CDR3 length is 12 residues. Germline CDR1 is LGHDT and CDR2 is YNNKEL (reference sequence). V lost 5 bases to trimming and J lost 0 bases, with 5 bases between them. The CDR3 sequence: CASSEHSYEQYF. As DNA, the CDR3 is TGTGCCAGCAGCGAACACTCCTACGAGCAGTACTTC.

J is TRBJ1-5 and V is TRBV3-1 (or the pseudogene TRBV3-2); D ambiguous. CDR3 length: 13 amino acids. CDR1 LGHDT and CDR2 YNNKEL come from the germline V gene (reference sequence). Trimming removed 0 bases from V and 9 bases from J, with 9 bases in between. The CDR3 sequence is CASSQDLIRPQHF. CDR3 nucleotide sequence: TGTGCCAGCAGCCAAGACCTTATCAGGCCCCAGCATTTT.

This chain connects TRBV4-1 to TRBJ2-2; 9 bases are a match to TRBD2. The V gene's germline CDR1 is MGHRA and CDR2 YSYEKL. Trimming took 3 bases from V and 3 from J; bases not matched to a gene: 5. CDR3 length: 16 amino acids. CDR3 DNA: TGCGCCAGCAGCCAGGCCGGGACTAGCTACACCGGGGAGCTGTTTTTT. Protein product: CASSQAGTSYTGELFF.

The chain couples TRBV5-1 to TRBJ1-1; 10 nucleotides agree with TRBD1. V gave up 5 bases and J gave up 1 base; unmatched junction bases: 11. Per germline, CDR1 SGHRS and CDR2 YFSETQ. This CDR3 has 17 amino acids. This CDR3 is CASRPTGTGARNTEAFF. In DNA form, the CDR3 reads TGCGCCAGCAGACCTACCGGGACAGGGGCTCGGAACACTGAAGCTTTCTTT.

The rearrangement uses TRBV25-1 and TRBJ1-6; 9 bases are a match to TRBD1. CDR3 length: 14 amino acids. V dropped 6 bases and J dropped 7; count of bases not matched to a gene: 4. Germline CDR1 is MGHDK and CDR2 is SYGVNS. The CDR3 spells CASRGTGSNSPLHF. For the CDR3, the DNA is TGTGCCAGCAGGGGGACAGGGAGCAATTCACCCCTCCACTTT.

Remarks on this clone: The sample has other DNA sequences that encode this CDR3 too. The CDR3 DNA reads TGTGCCAGCCGAGGGCAGGGGGTGAACTCACCCCTCCACTTT. This sequence encodes CASRGQGVNSPLHF. The chain joins TRBV6-5 to TRBJ1-6; 7 bases agree with TRBD1. V lost 8 bases and J lost 10; bases outside the gene matches: 11. In germline, CDR1 is MNHEY, CDR2 SVGAGI. The CDR3 is made up of 14 amino acids.